The 2 T cell receptor beta chains listed next were all sequenced from one sample in a study of Ad26.COV2.S vaccination and SARS-CoV-2 variants. Assay: immunoSEQ multiplex PCR; the TCRdb copy retains only in-frame clones and omits some. The repertoire consists of fewer than 900,000 clones, with roughly 90% occurring once and the leading ten covering roughly 1.5%. The treatment here: about 20 received Ad26.COV2.S at low or high dose, single or two shots; several received placebo; per-sample allocation not given. Sampling occurred on day 63 after the first vaccine or placebo injection. Sequences were derived from peripheral blood, sampled in a trial of Ad26.COV2.S vaccine versus placebo. The origin of the receptors is a person aged 18 to 59 who received the Ad26.COV2.S COVID-19 vaccine or a placebo.

V is TRBV27 and J is TRBJ1-3; D is ambiguous. The CDR3 has 14 residues. Germline CDR1 reads MNHEY; CDR2 reads SMNVEV (reference sequence). V was cut by 3 bases and J by 2 bases, with 8 bases left in between. The CDR3 coding sequence is TGTGCCAGCAGTTTTGGAGGTCCTGGAAACACCATATATTTT. The encoded protein is CASSFGGPGNTIYF.

This chain uses TRBV3-1 (or the pseudogene TRBV3-2) with TRBJ2-7; no reliable D call. Germline loops: CDR1 LGHDT, CDR2 YNNKEL (reference sequence). The CDR3 is 14 residues long. With 0 bases removed from V and 6 bases from J, the gap between germline ends came to 12 bases. The CDR3 spells CASSQEGFLGEQYF. CDR3 sequence (DNA): TGTGCCAGCAGCCAAGAGGGATTCCTAGGCGAGCAGTACTTC.